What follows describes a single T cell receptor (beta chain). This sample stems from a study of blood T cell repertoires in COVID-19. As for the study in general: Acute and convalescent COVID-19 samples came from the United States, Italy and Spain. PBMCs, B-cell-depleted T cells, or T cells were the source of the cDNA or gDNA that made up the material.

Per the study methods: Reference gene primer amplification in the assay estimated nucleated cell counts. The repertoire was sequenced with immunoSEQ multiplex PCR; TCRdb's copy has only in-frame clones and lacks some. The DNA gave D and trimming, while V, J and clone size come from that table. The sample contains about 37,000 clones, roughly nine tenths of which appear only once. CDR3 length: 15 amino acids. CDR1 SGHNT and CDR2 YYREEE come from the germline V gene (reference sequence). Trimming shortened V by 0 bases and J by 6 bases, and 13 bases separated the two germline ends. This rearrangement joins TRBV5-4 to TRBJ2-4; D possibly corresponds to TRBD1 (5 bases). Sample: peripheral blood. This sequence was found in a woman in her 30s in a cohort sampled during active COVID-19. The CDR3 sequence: CASSLALDTVNIQYF. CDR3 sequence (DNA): TGTGCCAGCAGCTTGGCGTTGGACACCGTAAACATTCAGTACTTC.